This note documents a single T cell receptor beta chain sequence. This entry belongs to a study of blood T cell repertoires in COVID-19. Across the study: Samples representing acute and convalescent COVID-19 were sourced from the United States, Italy and Spain. T cells, B-cell-depleted T cells, or PBMCs supplied cDNA or gDNA.

Germline-derived CDR1 and CDR2 are GTSNPN and SVGIG (reference sequence). The CDR3 has 12 amino acids. Per the original data handling: Amplification from reference gene primers served as the basis for estimated nucleated cell counts. Clones were sequenced by immunoSEQ multiplex PCR, and TCRdb holds only the in-frame ones, with some missing. V and J calls plus clone size are reproduced from that table; the DNA served to infer D and trimming. The table has approximately 670,000 clones, approximately 90% seen once; the top ten hold roughly 0.25%. The TCR sequence derives from a woman aged 18-29 years with acute or convalescent COVID-19. What was sequenced was peripheral blood. The gene calls are TRBV30 and TRBJ2-1; 7 bases fit TRBD2. The CDR3 protein is CGGGTSYNEQFF. In nucleotides, the CDR3 is TGTGGGGGGGGGACCTCCTACAATGAGCAGTTCTTC.